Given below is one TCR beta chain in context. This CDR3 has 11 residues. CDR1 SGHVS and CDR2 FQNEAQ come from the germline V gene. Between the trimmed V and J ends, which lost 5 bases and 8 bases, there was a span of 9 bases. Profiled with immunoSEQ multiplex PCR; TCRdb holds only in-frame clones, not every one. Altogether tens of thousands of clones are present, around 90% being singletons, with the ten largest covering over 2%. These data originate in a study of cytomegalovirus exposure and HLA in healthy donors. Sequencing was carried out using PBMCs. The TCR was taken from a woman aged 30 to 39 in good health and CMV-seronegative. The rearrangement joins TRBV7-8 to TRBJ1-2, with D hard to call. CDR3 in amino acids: CASSPGRGYTF. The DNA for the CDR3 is TGTGCCAGCAGCCCAGGCCGGGGCTACACCTTC.